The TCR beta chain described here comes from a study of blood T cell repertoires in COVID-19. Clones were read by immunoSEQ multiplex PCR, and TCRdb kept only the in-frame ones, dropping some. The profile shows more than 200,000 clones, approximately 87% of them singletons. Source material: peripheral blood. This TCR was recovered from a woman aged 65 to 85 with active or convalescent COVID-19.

In DNA form, the CDR3 reads TGCAGTGCTAGTGAGGGGGCCCAACGCGGGGAGCAGTTCTTC. Its protein product is CSASEGAQRGEQFF. This chain connects TRBV20-1 to TRBJ2-1; 7 bases map to TRBD1. The V segment lost 3 bases and the J segment 10 bases; nucleotides outside the gene matches: 12. The CDR3 totals 14 residues. Germline CDR1 and CDR2: DFQATT and SNEGSKA (reference sequence).